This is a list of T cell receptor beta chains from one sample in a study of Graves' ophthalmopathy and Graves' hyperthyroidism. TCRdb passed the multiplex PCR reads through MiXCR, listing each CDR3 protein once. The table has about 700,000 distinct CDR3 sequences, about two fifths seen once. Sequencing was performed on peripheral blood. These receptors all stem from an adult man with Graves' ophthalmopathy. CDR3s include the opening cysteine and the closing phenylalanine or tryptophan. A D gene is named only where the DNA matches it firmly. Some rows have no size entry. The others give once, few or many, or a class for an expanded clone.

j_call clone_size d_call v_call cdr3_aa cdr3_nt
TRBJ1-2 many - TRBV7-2 CASRSGLLVGGYTF TGTGCCAGCAGGTCCGGCTTGTTAGTCGGTGGCTACACCTTC
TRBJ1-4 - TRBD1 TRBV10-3 CAISESVRGATNEKLFF TGTGCCATCAGTGAGTCGGTCAGGGGGGCAACTAATGAAAAACTGTTTTTT
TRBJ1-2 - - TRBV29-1 CSTRTRFGYAF TGCAGCACCCGGACAAGGTTCGGCTACGCCTTC
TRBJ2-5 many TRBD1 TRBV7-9 CASSLRIGGQGPNQYF TGTGCCAGCAGCCTAAGAATCGGAGGACAGGGGCCCAACCAGTACTTC
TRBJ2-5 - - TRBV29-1 CSVELGGETQYF TGCAGCGTTGAATTAGGGGGAGAGACCCAGTACTTC
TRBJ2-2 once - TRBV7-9 CASSQERRGTGELFF TGCGCCAGCAGCCAAGAACGCCGGGGCACCGGGGAGCTGTTTTTT
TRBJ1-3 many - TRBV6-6 CASSYSEGLDTIYF TGTGCCAGCAGTTACTCAGAAGGGTTAGACACCATATATTTT
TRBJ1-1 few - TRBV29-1 CSLPGGPEAFF TGCAGCTTACCAGGCGGCCCTGAAGCTTTCTTT
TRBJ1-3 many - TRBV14 CASSQARGSGNTIYF TGTGCCAGCAGCCAAGCACGTGGCTCTGGAAACACCATATATTTT
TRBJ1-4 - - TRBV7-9 CASSGRAGHPTNEKLFF TGCGCCAGCAGCGGCCGTGCGGGACACCCAACTAATGAAAAACTGTTTTTT
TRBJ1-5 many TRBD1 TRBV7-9 CASSSTGQTNQPQHF TGTGCCAGCAGTTCCACGGGACAGACCAATCAGCCCCAGCATTTT
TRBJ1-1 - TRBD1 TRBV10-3 CAPGRGRTEAFF TGTGCTCCGGGCAGGGGGCGTACTGAAGCTTTCTTT
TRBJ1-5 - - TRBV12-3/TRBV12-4 CASSQGAHSNQPQHF TGTGCCAGCAGCCAAGGAGCCCATAGCAATCAGCCCCAGCATTTT
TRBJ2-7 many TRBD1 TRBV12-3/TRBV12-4 CASSLVARGSYEQYF TGTGCCAGCAGTTTAGTGGCCAGGGGGTCTTACGAGCAGTACTTC